The rows below give T cell receptor beta chains drawn from one sample of a study of identifying expanded T cells in peripheral blood. This table comes from immunoSEQ multiplex PCR, and its TCRdb copy is limited to in-frame clones, with some not included. The sample contains tens of thousands of clones, about 80% of which appear only once. Sequencing was done on a sample of blood. These receptors came from a person aged 18 to 69 in good health. Each CDR3 is given with its conserved first and last residue.

J: TRBJ2-2
length: 15
V: TRBV2
CDR3: CASRETGTVTGELFF

J: TRBJ1-2
length: 14
V: TRBV11-2
CDR3: CASSPFWGGYGYTF

J: TRBJ1-5
length: 16
V: TRBV9
CDR3: CASSVGGNRTNQPQHF

J: TRBJ1-3
length: 11
V: TRBV6-1
CDR3: CASGLGNTIYF

J: TRBJ2-3
length: 16
V: TRBV10-1
CDR3: CASSESLGSGGTLQYF

J: TRBJ1-1
length: 12
V: TRBV29-1
CDR3: CSVGDRNTEAFF

J: TRBJ2-2
length: 13
V: TRBV6-5
CDR3: CASIHPNTGELFF

J: TRBJ2-2
length: 15
V: TRBV6-4
CDR3: CASSSGQGHTGELFF

J: TRBJ1-5
length: 15
V: TRBV19
CDR3: CASTEQGPPNQPQHF

J: TRBJ1-2
length: 13
V: TRBV5-1
CDR3: CASSPQGNYGYTF

J: TRBJ1-1
length: 15
V: TRBV25-1
CDR3: CASTPNRQRNTEAFF

J: TRBJ1-2
length: 13
V: TRBV27
CDR3: CASSLGQGKGYTF

J: TRBJ2-7
length: 13
V: TRBV27
CDR3: CASNFVGAYEQYF

J: TRBJ1-1
length: 11
V: TRBV5-8
CDR3: CASSAGTDNFF

J: TRBJ2-3
length: 16
V: TRBV5-4
CDR3: CASSPSGGHSTDTQYF

J: TRBJ2-6
length: 17
V: TRBV19
CDR3: CASKDRGQVAGANVLTF

J: TRBJ2-1
length: 14
V: TRBV14
CDR3: CATSRGGPSDEQFF

J: TRBJ2-1
length: 11
V: TRBV29-1
CDR3: CSVVPGREQFF

J: TRBJ2-7
length: 11
V: TRBV19
CDR3: CATRGAYEQYF

J: TRBJ2-1
length: 15
V: TRBV6-5
CDR3: CASSYERDSYNEQFF

J: TRBJ2-6
length: 16
V: TRBV7-9
CDR3: CASSPTTRAGANVLTF

J: TRBJ1-2
length: 15
V: TRBV7-6
CDR3: CASSPTGGRSGGYTF

J: TRBJ1-1
length: 16
V: TRBV13
CDR3: CASSLAGGIMNTEAFF

J: TRBJ2-7
length: 18
V: TRBV11-2
CDR3: CASSSNPSGGPQEFEQYF

J: TRBJ2-1
length: 14
V: TRBV5-8
CDR3: CASSLGLAYNEQFF

J: TRBJ2-7
length: 15
V: TRBV2
CDR3: CASSERGRPPYEQYF

J: TRBJ2-2
length: 15
V: TRBV9
CDR3: CASSVTSGVTGELFF